These T cell receptor beta chains were read from a single sample in a study of radiotherapy plus CTLA-4 blockade in lung cancer. Generated by immunoSEQ multiplex PCR, the TCRdb table keeps only in-frame clones and is missing some. The sample shows under 110,000 clones, over 65% of them seen only once. This specimen consisted of peripheral blood, obtained from a patient treated with radiotherapy plus ipilimumab. The receptors were gathered from a human donor with non-small cell lung cancer that progressed on radiotherapy plus ipilimumab. Some clones in this sample may be carry-over from other donors' samples. Each CDR3 is given with its conserved first and last residue. A D gene is named only where the DNA matches it firmly. Clone sizes are given selectively: once, few, many, or a class where the clone is expanded.

clone size	V gene	J gene	D gene	CDR3 DNA	CDR3 protein
.	TRBV19	TRBJ2-6	TRBD1	TGTGCCAGTAGTATCCTCCGACAGGGAAACTGGGCCAACGTCCTGACTTTC	CASSILRQGNWANVLTF
few	TRBV7-8	TRBJ1-1	.	TGTGCCAGCAGCTTAGGGGGCCGGACTGAAGCTTTCTTT	CASSLGGRTEAFF
.	TRBV18	TRBJ2-5	TRBD1	TGTGCCAGCTCACGAGGACAGGGCCTCCAAGAGACCCAGTACTTC	CASSRGQGLQETQYF
few	TRBV18	TRBJ1-4	.	TGTGCCAGCTCAGGGGACGATATAGGTGAAAAACTGTTTTTT	CASSGDDIGEKLFF
few	TRBV4-3	TRBJ1-2	.	TGCGCCAGCAGCCAAGTTGATAGGGGTAACTATGGCTACACCTTC	CASSQVDRGNYGYTF
.	TRBV7-3	TRBJ2-5	.	TGTGCCAGCAGCCCAACAGGGCTCCAAGAGACCCAGTACTTC	CASSPTGLQETQYF
.	TRBV27	TRBJ1-2	TRBD1	TGTGCCAGCAGTTTAATCGGGGGGCAGGGGGGATATGGCTACACCTTC	CASSLIGGQGGYGYTF
.	TRBV30	TRBJ1-2	.	TGTGCCTGGAGTGTGTATATATACTATGGCTACACCTTC	CAWSVYIYYGYTF
.	TRBV5-3	TRBJ2-7	.	TGTGCCAGAAGCTTGCAGTTGGTGCAGTACTTC	CARSLQLVQYF
.	TRBV5-1	TRBJ2-7	.	TGCGCCAGCAGCTTGGATCCAGGGCCTTTCTACGAGCAGTACTTC	CASSLDPGPFYEQYF
.	TRBV5-1	TRBJ2-1	.	TGCGCCAGCAGCTTGGTAGACATGATCTACAATGAGCAGTTCTTC	CASSLVDMIYNEQFF
.	TRBV7-2	TRBJ1-2	.	TGTGCCAGCGCATGGTATGATGGCTACACCTTC	CASAWYDGYTF
.	TRBV29-1	TRBJ2-3	.	TGCAGCGTTGGGCCAGGGGTTGGGTCAGATACGCAGTATTTT	CSVGPGVGSDTQYF
.	TRBV4-3	TRBJ1-1	.	TGCGCCAGCAGCCAAGATTTGGGGGCCTGGACTGAAGCTTTCTTT	CASSQDLGAWTEAFF
.	TRBV28	TRBJ2-2	.	TGTGCCAGCAGTTCAACAGGGTCCACCGGGGAGCTGTTTTTT	CASSSTGSTGELFF
.	TRBV4-2	TRBJ1-5	TRBD1	TGTGCCAGCAGCCTAGAAAGTGGGGGACAGGGTCGGGGGCCCCAGCATTTT	CASSLESGGQGRGPQHF
.	TRBV6-5	TRBJ1-2	TRBD1	TGTGCCAGCAGCCTCACAGGGGGTACTAACTATGGCTACACCTTC	CASSLTGGTNYGYTF
.	TRBV19	TRBJ2-1	.	TGTGCCAGTAGTATTGGATTTCGAACAGGCCACTACAATGAGCAGTTCTTC	CASSIGFRTGHYNEQFF
.	TRBV12-5	TRBJ1-2	.	TGTGCTAGTGGACAAACAGGGCGAGGCTACACCTTC	CASGQTGRGYTF
.	TRBV7-9	TRBJ1-2	.	TGTGCCAGCAGCTACCCACACCAGGTGAAGGGCTACACCTTC	CASSYPHQVKGYTF
.	TRBV11-2	TRBJ2-3	TRBD1	TGTGCCAGCCGGGACAGGAGATACACAGATACGCAGTATTTT	CASRDRRYTDTQYF
.	TRBV10-3	TRBJ2-3	.	TGTGCCATCAGTGGAGGGCCCGGCACAGATACGCAGTATTTT	CAISGGPGTDTQYF
.	TRBV9	TRBJ2-7	.	TGTGCCAGCAGCGTAGGACCAGGGGCTCGAACCTACGAGCAGTACTTC	CASSVGPGARTYEQYF
.	TRBV4-3	TRBJ2-7	TRBD1	TGCGCCAGCAGCCATTTGACAGGGGGGACCTACGAGCAGTACTTC	CASSHLTGGTYEQYF
once	TRBV6-5	TRBJ2-7	TRBD2	TGTGCCAGCAGGCCGGGAGATAGCGGGGGCTACGAGCAGTACTTC	CASRPGDSGGYEQYF
.	TRBV15	TRBJ1-1	.	TGTGCCACCAGCAGAGATCGGCTTTCCACTGAAGCTTTCTTT	CATSRDRLSTEAFF
.	TRBV5-1	TRBJ2-5	.	TGCGCCAGCAGCCTGAGAGAGACCCAGTACTTC	CASSLRETQYF
.	TRBV7-9	TRBJ1-2	.	TGTGCCAGCAGCTTATCTACCGAGGGCTACACCTTC	CASSLSTEGYTF
.	TRBV11-2	TRBJ2-5	TRBD1	TGTGCCAGCAGCTCAGGGACAGATTCTCAAGAGACCCAGTACTTC	CASSSGTDSQETQYF
.	TRBV9	TRBJ2-1	.	TGTGCCAGCAGCGTAGCGGATAGCTACAATGAGCAGTTCTTC	CASSVADSYNEQFF